This TCR beta chain was recovered during a study of follicular helper T cells after annual influenza vaccination. The V end lost 6 bases, the J end lost 1 base, and 9 bases lay between the germline ends. CDR3 length equals 13 residues. In germline, CDR1 is KGHSH, CDR2 LQKENI. This table comes from immunoSEQ multiplex PCR, and its TCRdb copy is limited to in-frame clones, with some not included. The sample lists over 3,500 clones; roughly 86% were seen once. Regarding time point: 2015-2016 season, 7 days after influenza vaccination. The clonotype comes from an adult who received the influenza vaccine. Sequencing used CXCR5+ CD38- circulating T follicular helper cells from blood, obtained 7 days after influenza vaccination. Subset given: circulating Tfh, non-naive CD4+CXCR5+PD-1+ (ICOS+CD38+ or ICOS-CD38-). V is TRBV18 and J is TRBJ1-1; D is possibly TRBD1 (5 bases). Here the CDR3 reads CASSQGRNTEAFF. In DNA form, the CDR3 reads TGTGCCAGCTCCCAGGGACGGAACACTGAAGCTTTCTTT.